The T cell receptor beta chain described here comes from a study of tumor-infiltrating lymphocytes in localized non-small cell lung cancer. Whole-study context: Patients included smokers and never-smokers with various histologies, some sampled after neoadjuvant chemotherapy. General observations from the study: IM1 and IM2 tumors showed no difference in T-cell fraction. Each assay used a separate piece of the same tissue. TCR sequencing covered a subset of patients with enough tissue.

On this clone: The antigen remains unidentified.

Trimming shortened V by 5 bases and J by 3 bases, and 16 bases separated the two germline ends. The CDR3 length is 15 residues. From germline, CDR1 is MNHNY and CDR2 SVGAGI (reference sequence). Clones were read by immunoSEQ multiplex PCR, and TCRdb kept only the in-frame ones, dropping some. This table holds some 12,000 clones, around 85% found once. Sequencing was done on a sample of uninvolved lung tissue not adjacent to the tumor. This sequence originates from a human donor with non-small cell lung cancer. The chain joins TRBV6-6 to TRBJ2-5; maybe TRBD1 (6 bases). The CDR3 region has the DNA TGTGCCAGCAGTCCCGAGACAGGTTTCAAAGAGACCCAGTACTTC. Translating it yields CASSPETGFKETQYF.